This T cell receptor (beta chain) was captured in a study of T cells in Graves' hyperthyroidism and ophthalmopathy. On the study more broadly: Peripheral blood was secured at the point of initial diagnosis, before any treatment.

The CDR3 consists of 13 residues. Trimming shortened V by 1 base and J by 4 bases, and 7 bases separated the two germline ends. CDR1 and CDR2 from the germline V gene are SGHTA and FQGNSA. For ophthalmopathy patients, the Clinical Activity Score was at least 3 and the NOSPECS grade at least 4; duration was under 3 months. TCR beta CDR3 sequences were amplified from RNA transcripts. The HTBI set primed first-round TCR CDR3 RT-PCR. Each CDR3 protein is one row after TCRdb ran MiXCR on the multiplex PCR reads. This sample has hundreds of thousands of distinct CDR3 sequences; about 16% occur once, and the top ten carry roughly 3%.

Material: blood. The V and J genes are TRBV7-2 and TRBJ1-1; the D is unclear. The TCR originated in a woman in her thirties or forties with Graves' ophthalmopathy. This chain's CDR3 is CASSLDRITEAFF. CDR3 DNA: TGTGCCAGCAGCTTAGATCGGATCACTGAAGCTTTCTTT.